These 14 T cell receptor beta chains were sequenced from one sample in a study of beta chain features in type 1 diabetes. Regarding the study as a whole: Among patients with Type 1 diabetes, TCRB CDR3s were moderately but significantly shorter in every one of the four CD4+ subsets.

For these TCRs, the target antigens are not known. As every portion of the isolated RNA was reverse transcribed, the sequencing read expressed TCRB transcripts. Produced via immunoSEQ multiplex PCR; TCRdb's table is partial and in-frame only. The profile shows roughly 300,000 clones, about 13% of them singletons. Sequenced material: naive CD4+ T cells from blood. The source is a man aged 25-45 years with type 1 diabetes.

This clone was detected a few times. This chain links TRBV7-9 with TRBJ2-3; 10 positions agree with TRBD2. CDR1 SEHNR and CDR2 FQNEAQ come from the germline V gene (reference sequence). V trimming: 5 bases; J trimming: 6 bases; junction bases outside the gene matches: 11. The CDR3 has 16 residues. The chain's CDR3 is CASSPWASGSRDTQYF. CDR3 bases: TGTGCCAGCAGCCCGTGGGCTAGCGGGAGTCGGGATACGCAGTATTTT.

This clone occurred a few times. The chain joins TRBV27 to TRBJ2-1, with 14 positions matching TRBD2. The CDR3 sequence is 14 residues long. After removal of 0 bases from V and 13 bases from J, the junction contained 2 bases not matched to a gene. CDR1 and CDR2 from the germline V gene are MNHEY and SMNVEV (reference sequence). The CDR3 sequence is CASSLSGLAGVQFF. The CDR3 nucleotides read TGTGCCAGCAGTTTATCGGGACTAGCGGGAGTACAGTTCTTC.

The genes are TRBV29-1 and TRBJ1-1; D remains ambiguous. The CDR3 has 13 amino acids. With 6 bases removed from V and 0 bases from J, the gap between germline ends came to 11 bases. Germline assignment: CDR1 SQVTM and CDR2 ANQGSEA. The CDR3 here is CSVEGAMNTEAFF. Written as DNA, the CDR3 is TGCAGCGTCGAGGGAGCCATGAACACTGAAGCTTTCTTT.

The chain is built from TRBV28 and TRBJ2-1, with 9 bases aligning to TRBD2. The CDR3 extends over 16 amino acids. V dropped 4 bases and J dropped 7; count of bases not matched to a gene: 11. CDR1 MDHEN and CDR2 SYDVKM come from the germline V gene. As DNA, the CDR3 is TGTGCCAGCAGTTCACACTGGGGAACTAGCGGGAATGAGCAGTTCTTC. The encoded protein is CASSSHWGTSGNEQFF.

The chain links TRBV28 to TRBJ1-2, with no clear D. Germline V CDR1 and CDR2: MDHEN, SYDVKM. There are 12 residues in the CDR3. The V and J ends lost 7 bases and 9 bases respectively, with 15 bases between them. The CDR3 spells CASTERAASYTF. CDR3 coding DNA: TGTGCCAGCACCGAGAGGGCAGCAAGCTACACCTTC.

J is TRBJ1-4 and V is TRBV18; no clear D. The germline V and J ends were trimmed by 0 bases and 8 bases, with 10 bases remaining between them. The CDR3 contains 14 residues. Germline-derived CDR1 and CDR2 are KGHSH and LQKENI. This chain's CDR3 is CASSPPSEGEKLFF. The CDR3 DNA sequence: TGTGCCAGCTCACCACCCTCGGAGGGAGAAAAACTGTTTTTT.

This clone was observed a few times. This chain links TRBV14 with TRBJ2-1; a possible D gene is TRBD2 (6 bases). V was pared by 1 base and J by 6 bases, with 10 bases between. The CDR3 runs to 14 residues. The germline gives CDR1 SGHDN, CDR2 FVKESK. The CDR3: CASSQVYGSNEQFF. Here the CDR3 DNA reads TGTGCCAGCAGCCAAGTGTACGGGAGCAATGAGCAGTTCTTC.

The chain uses TRBV19 and TRBJ2-5; TRBD1 aligns across 8 bases. This CDR3 has 12 amino acids. Trimming took 8 bases from V and 4 from J; bases not matched to a gene: 3. The germline CDR1 and CDR2 sequences are LNHDA and SQIVND (reference sequence). The CDR3 DNA sequence: TGTGCCAGTGCTGACAGGGGAGAGACCCAGTACTTC. It encodes CASADRGETQYF.

The chain employs TRBV5-1 and TRBJ2-7; a possible D gene is TRBD2 (5 bases). Germline values: CDR1 SGHRS, CDR2 YFSETQ. Trimming took off 3 bases at V and 3 bases at J, with 13 bases between the two ends. The CDR3 loop spans 14 amino acids. CDR3 in amino acids: CASSSDSLVYEQYF. The CDR3 DNA sequence: TGCGCCAGCAGCTCGGACTCCTTGGTCTACGAGCAGTACTTC. The full variable domain, completed using reference TRBV5-1 and TRBJ2-7, is KAGVTQTPRYLIKTRGQQVTLSCSPISGHRSVSWYQQTPGQGLQFLFEYFSETQRNKGNFPGRFSGRQFSNSRSEMNVSTLELGDSALYLCASSSDSLVYEQYFGPGTRLTVT.

V gene TRBV19 combines with J gene TRBJ2-7; 8 positions agree with TRBD1. Germline V gene data show CDR1 as LNHDA and CDR2 as SQIVND (reference sequence). With V trimmed by 6 bases and J by 3 bases, 7 bases remained unmatched. The CDR3 length is 14 residues. DNA of the CDR3: TGTGCCAGTAGCCCCGTTGGACAGGGCTACGAGCAGTACTTC. It specifies CASSPVGQGYEQYF.

This clone was counted between two and nine times. The chain has TRBV9 and TRBJ1-1, with D perhaps matching TRBD1 (5 bases). V gave up 3 bases and J gave up 1 base, with 16 bases separating them. This CDR3 region has 16 residues. Germline assignment: CDR1 SGDLS and CDR2 YYNGEE. The CDR3 spells CASSGRDQRANTEAFF. The DNA for the CDR3 is TGTGCCAGCAGCGGCCGGGACCAGCGGGCGAACACTGAAGCTTTCTTT. Full variable domain (outside the CDR3, taken from reference TRBV9 and TRBJ1-1): DSGVTQTPKHLITATGQRVTLRCSPRSGDLSVYWYQQSLDQGLQFLIQYYNGEERAKGNILERFSAQQFPDLHSELNLSSLELGDSALYFCASSGRDQRANTEAFFGQGTRLTVV.

This chain links TRBV2 with TRBJ1-5; a weak D match, TRBD1 (5 bases). The CDR3 length is 14 residues. The V and J ends lost 7 bases and 6 bases respectively, with 16 bases between them. The germline V gene has CDR1 SNHLY and CDR2 FYNNEI. The CDR3 region is CASTKEGSGQPQHF. In nucleotides, the CDR3 is TGTGCCAGCACTAAGGAGGGGTCGGGTCAGCCCCAGCATTTT.

V gene TRBV5-1 combines with J gene TRBJ2-7, with 10 bases fitting TRBD2. The germline V gene encodes CDR1 SGHRS and CDR2 YFSETQ. This CDR3 is 14 amino acids long. J was trimmed by 5 bases and V by 5 bases; bases with no gene match: 7. This CDR3 is CASSPGTSVHEQYF. CDR3 DNA: TGCGCCAGCAGTCCCGGGACTAGCGTGCACGAGCAGTACTTC.

As to this clone: This may be a read error: a much more frequent sequence differs by one nucleotide. V usage is TRBV9 and J usage is TRBJ2-3; unclear D gene. This CDR3 spans 12 amino acids. Germline lookup yields CDR1 SGDLS and CDR2 YYNGEE. V was shortened by 4 bases and J by 2 bases, with 5 bases between the two germline ends. The DNA for the CDR3 is TGTGCCAGCAGCCCTTTCACAGATACGCAGTATTTT. It is translated as CASSPFTDTQYF.